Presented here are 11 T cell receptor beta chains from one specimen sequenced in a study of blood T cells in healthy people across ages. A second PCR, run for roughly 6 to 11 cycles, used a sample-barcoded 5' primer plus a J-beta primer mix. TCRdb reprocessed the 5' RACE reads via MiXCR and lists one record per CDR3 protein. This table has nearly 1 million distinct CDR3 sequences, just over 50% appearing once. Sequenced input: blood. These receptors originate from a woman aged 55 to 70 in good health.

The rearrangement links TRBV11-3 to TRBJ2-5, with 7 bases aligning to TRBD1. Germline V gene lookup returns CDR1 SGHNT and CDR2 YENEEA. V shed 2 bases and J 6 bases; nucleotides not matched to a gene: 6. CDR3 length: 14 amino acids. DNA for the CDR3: TGTGCCAGCAGCTTAATTGACAGGGAGCAGACCCAGTACTTC. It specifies CASSLIDREQTQYF. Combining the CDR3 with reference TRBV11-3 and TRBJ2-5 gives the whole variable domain EAGVVQSPRYKIIEKKQPVAFWCNPISGHNTLYWYLQNLGQGPELLIRYENEEAVDDSQLPKDRFSAERLKGVDSTLKIQPAELGDSAVYLCASSLIDREQTQYFGPGTRLLVL.

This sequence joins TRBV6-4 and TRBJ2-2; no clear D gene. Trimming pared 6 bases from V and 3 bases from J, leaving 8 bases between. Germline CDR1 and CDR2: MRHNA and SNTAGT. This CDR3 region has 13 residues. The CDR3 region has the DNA TGTGCCAGCAGCCTCCAATACACCGGGGAGCTGTTTTTT. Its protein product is CASSLQYTGELFF.

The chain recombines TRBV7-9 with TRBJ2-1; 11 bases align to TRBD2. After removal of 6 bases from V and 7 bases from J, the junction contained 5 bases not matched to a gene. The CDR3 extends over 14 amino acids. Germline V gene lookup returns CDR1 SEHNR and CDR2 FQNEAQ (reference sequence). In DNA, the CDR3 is TGTGCCAGCAGTCTGCTAGCGGGAGGTAATGAGCAGTTCTTC. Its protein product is CASSLLAGGNEQFF.

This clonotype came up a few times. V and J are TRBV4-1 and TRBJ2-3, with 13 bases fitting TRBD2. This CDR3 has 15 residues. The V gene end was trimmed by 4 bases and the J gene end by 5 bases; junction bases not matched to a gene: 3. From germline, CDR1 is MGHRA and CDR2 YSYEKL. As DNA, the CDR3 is TGCGCCAGCAGCCTCAGGACTAGCGGGAGAGATACGCAGTATTTT. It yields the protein CASSLRTSGRDTQYF.

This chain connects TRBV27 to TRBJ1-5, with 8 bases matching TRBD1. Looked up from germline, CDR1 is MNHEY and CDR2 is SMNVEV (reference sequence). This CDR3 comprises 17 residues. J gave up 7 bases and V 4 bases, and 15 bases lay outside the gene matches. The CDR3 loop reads CASSSNPQTGGGQPQHF. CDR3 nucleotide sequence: TGTGCCAGCAGTTCAAACCCACAAACAGGGGGGGGACAGCCCCAGCATTTT.

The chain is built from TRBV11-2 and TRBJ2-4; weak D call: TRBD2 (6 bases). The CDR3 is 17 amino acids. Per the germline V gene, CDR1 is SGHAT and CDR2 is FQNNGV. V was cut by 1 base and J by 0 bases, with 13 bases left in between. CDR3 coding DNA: TGTGCCAGCAGCTTAGGGGGACTTTCATTAGCCAAAAACATTCAGTACTTC. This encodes CASSLGGLSLAKNIQYF.

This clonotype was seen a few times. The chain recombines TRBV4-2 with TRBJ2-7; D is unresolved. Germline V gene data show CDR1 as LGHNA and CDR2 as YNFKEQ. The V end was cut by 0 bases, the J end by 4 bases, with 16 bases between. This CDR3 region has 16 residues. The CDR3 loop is CASSQEWLRVQYEQYF. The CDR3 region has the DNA TGTGCCAGCAGCCAAGAGTGGTTACGGGTCCAGTACGAGCAGTACTTC.

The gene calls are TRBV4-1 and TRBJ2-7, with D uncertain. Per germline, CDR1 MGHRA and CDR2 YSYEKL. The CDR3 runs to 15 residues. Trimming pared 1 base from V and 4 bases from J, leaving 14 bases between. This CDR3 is CASSQVGSGGYEQYF. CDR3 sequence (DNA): TGCGCCAGCAGCCAAGTTGGCTCCGGTGGGTACGAGCAGTACTTC.

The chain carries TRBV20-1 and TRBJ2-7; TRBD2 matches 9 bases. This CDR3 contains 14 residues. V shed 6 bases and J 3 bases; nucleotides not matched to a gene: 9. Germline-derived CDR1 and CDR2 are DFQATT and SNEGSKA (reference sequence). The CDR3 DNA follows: TGCAGTGCGTCGACTAGCGGAGACCGCTACGAGCAGTACTTC. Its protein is CSASTSGDRYEQYF.

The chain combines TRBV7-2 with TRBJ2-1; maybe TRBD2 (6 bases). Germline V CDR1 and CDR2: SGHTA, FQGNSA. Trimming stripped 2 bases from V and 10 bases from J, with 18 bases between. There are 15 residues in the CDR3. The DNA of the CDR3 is TGTGCCAGCAGCTTACGGCTAGCGTTGTGGCACGAGCAGTTCTTC. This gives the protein CASSLRLALWHEQFF.

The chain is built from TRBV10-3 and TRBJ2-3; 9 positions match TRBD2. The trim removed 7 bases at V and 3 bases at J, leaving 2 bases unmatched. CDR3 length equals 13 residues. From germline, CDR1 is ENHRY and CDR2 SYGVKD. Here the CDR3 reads CAITGLATDTQYF. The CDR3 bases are TGTGCCATCACGGGACTAGCAACAGATACGCAGTATTTT.